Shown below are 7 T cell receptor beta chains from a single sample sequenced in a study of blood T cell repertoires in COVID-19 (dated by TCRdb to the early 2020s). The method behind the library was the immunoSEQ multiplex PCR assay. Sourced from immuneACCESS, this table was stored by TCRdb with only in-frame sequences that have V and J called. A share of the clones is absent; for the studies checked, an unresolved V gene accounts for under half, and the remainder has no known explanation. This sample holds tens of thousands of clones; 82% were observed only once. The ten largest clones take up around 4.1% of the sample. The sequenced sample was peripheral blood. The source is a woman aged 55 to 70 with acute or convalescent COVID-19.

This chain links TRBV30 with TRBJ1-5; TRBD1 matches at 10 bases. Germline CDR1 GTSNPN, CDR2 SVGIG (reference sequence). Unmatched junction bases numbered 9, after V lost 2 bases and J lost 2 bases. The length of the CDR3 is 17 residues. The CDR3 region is CAWSPGQGFWGNQPQHF. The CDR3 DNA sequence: TGTGCCTGGAGTCCGGGACAGGGGTTTTGGGGCAATCAGCCCCAGCATTTT. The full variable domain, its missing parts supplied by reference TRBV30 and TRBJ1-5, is SQTIHQWPATLVQPVGSPLSLECTVEGTSNPNLYWYRQAAGRGLQLLFYSVGIGQISSEVPQNLSASRPQDRQFILSSKKLLLSDSGFYLCAWSPGQGFWGNQPQHFGDGTRLSIL.

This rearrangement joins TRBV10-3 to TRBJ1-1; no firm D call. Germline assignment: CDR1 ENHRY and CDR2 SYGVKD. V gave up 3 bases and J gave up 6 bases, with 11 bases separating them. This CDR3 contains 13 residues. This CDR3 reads CAISDQVVPEAFF. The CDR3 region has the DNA TGTGCCATCAGTGATCAGGTAGTCCCTGAAGCTTTCTTT.

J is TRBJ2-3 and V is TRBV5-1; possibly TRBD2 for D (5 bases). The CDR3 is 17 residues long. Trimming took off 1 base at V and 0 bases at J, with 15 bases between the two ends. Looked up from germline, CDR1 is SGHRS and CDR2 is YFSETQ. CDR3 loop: CASSLYLGGQSTDTQYF. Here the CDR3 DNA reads TGCGCCAGCAGCTTGTATCTCGGCGGGCAAAGCACAGATACGCAGTATTTT. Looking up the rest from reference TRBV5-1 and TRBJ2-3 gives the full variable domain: KAGVTQTPRYLIKTRGQQVTLSCSPISGHRSVSWYQQTPGQGLQFLFEYFSETQRNKGNFPGRFSGRQFSNSRSEMNVSTLELGDSALYLCASSLYLGGQSTDTQYFGPGTRLTVL.

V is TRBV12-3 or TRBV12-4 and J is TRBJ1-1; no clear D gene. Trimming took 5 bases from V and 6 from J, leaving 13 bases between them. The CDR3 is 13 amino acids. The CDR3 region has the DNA TGTGCCAGCAGTGAGAGGGTTGTCCCTGAAGCTTTCTTT. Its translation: CASSERVVPEAFF.

CDR3 coding DNA: TGTGCCAGCAGCCAAAGGGCTAGCGAGAACTACGAGCAGTACTTC. This translates into CASSQRASENYEQYF. The chain has TRBV4-2 and TRBJ2-7; a possible D gene is TRBD2 (6 bases). Trimming cost V 2 bases and J 3 bases, with 14 bases left between them. The germline gives CDR1 LGHNA, CDR2 YNFKEQ. The CDR3 is 15 amino acids.

Here the CDR3 reads CASRPTGLATGELFF. As DNA, the CDR3 is TGTGCCAGCAGGCCGACAGGGCTGGCCACCGGGGAGCTGTTTTTT. The chain employs TRBV2 and TRBJ2-2; 7 bases match TRBD1. Germline CDR1 and CDR2: SNHLY and FYNNEI. The CDR3 length is 15 residues. V lost 6 bases and J lost 4; bases outside the gene matches: 8. Using reference TRBV2 and TRBJ2-2 for the parts outside the CDR3, the full variable domain is EPEVTQTPSHQVTQMGQEVILRCVPISNHLYFYWYRQILGQKVEFLVSFYNNEISEKSEIFDDQFSVERPDGSNFTLKIRSTKLEDSAMYFCASRPTGLATGELFFGEGSRLTVL.

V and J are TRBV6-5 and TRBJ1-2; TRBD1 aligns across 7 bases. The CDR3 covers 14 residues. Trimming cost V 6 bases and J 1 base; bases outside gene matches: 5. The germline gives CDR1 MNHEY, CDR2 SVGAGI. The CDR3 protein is CASRTPGGNYGYTF. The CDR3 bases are TGTGCCAGCAGAACTCCAGGGGGTAACTATGGCTACACCTTC.